This TCR beta chain was observed in a study of blood T cell repertoires in COVID-19. Study summary: The origin of the acute and convalescent COVID-19 samples was the United States, Italy and Spain. PBMCs, B-cell-depleted T cells, or T cells were the source of the cDNA or gDNA that made up the material.

Authors' data handling: For nucleated cells, counts were estimated from reference gene primer amplification. Here immunoSEQ multiplex PCR was the method, and the copy in TCRdb shows in-frame clones only, minus some. V and J calls and clone size are copied from that table; D and trimming were computed from the DNA. The sample shows some 240,000 clones, 85% to 90% of them seen only once. The CDR3 sequence is 14 residues long. Trimming took 4 bases from V and 0 from J, leaving 6 bases between them. The germline V gene encodes CDR1 LNHDA and CDR2 SQIVND (reference sequence). V and J are TRBV19 and TRBJ1-4; no clear D gene. Material for sequencing was peripheral blood. The sequence came from a woman aged 40 to 50 who had recovered from COVID-19. This CDR3 is CASSKETTNEKLFF. For the CDR3, the DNA is TGTGCCAGTAGTAAGGAGACAACTAATGAAAAACTGTTTTTT.